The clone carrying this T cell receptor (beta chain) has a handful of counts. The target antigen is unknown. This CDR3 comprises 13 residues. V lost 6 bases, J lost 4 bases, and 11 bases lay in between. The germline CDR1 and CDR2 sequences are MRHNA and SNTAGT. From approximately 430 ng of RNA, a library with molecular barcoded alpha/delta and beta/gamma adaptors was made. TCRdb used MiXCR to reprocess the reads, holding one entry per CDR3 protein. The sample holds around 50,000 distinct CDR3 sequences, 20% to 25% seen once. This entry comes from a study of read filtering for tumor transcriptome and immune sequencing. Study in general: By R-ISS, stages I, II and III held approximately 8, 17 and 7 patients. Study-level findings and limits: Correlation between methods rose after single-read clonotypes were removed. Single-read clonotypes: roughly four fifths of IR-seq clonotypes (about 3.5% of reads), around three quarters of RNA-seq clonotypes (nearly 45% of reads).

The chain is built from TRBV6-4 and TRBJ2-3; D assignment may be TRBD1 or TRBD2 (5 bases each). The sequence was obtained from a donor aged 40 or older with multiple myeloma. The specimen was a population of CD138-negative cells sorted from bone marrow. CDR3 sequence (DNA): TGTGCCAGCAGCAATGAGGGGTCAGATACGCAGTATTTT. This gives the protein CASSNEGSDTQYF.